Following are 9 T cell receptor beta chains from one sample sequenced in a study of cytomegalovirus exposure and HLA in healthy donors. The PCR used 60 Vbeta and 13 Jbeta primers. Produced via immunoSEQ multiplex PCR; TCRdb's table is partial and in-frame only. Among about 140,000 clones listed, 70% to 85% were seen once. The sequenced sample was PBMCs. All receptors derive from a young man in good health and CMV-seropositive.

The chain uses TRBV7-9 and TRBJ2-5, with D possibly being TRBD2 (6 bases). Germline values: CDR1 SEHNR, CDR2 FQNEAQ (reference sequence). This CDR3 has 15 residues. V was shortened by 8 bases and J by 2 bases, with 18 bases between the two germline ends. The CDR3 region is CASGLLAPDQETQYF. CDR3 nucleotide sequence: TGTGCCAGCGGACTATTAGCGCCCGATCAAGAGACCCAGTACTTC.

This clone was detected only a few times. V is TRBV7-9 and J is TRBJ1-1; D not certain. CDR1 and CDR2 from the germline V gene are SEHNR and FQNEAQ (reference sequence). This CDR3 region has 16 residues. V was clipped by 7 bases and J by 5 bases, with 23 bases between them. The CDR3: CASTDWKPPDGTEAFF. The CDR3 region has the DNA TGTGCCAGCACCGATTGGAAGCCTCCAGACGGGACTGAAGCTTTCTTT.

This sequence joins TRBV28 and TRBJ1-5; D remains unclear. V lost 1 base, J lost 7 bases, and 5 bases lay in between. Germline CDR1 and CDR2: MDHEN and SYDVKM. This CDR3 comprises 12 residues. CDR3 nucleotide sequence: TGTGCCAGCAGTTTATTGAGGCAGCCCCAGCATTTT. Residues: CASSLLRQPQHF.

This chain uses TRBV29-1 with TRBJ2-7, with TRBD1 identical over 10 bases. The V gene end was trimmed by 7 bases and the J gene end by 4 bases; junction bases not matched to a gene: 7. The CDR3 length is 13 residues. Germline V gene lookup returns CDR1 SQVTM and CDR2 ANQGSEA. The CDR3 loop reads CSAGQGTTYEQYF. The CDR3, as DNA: TGCAGCGCGGGACAGGGGACCACATACGAGCAGTACTTC.

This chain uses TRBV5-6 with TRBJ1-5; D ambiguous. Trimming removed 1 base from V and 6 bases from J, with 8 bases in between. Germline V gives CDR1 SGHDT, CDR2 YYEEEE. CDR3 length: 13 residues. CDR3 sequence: CASSLTSGQPQHF. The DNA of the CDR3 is TGTGCCAGCAGCTTGACAAGCGGTCAGCCCCAGCATTTT.

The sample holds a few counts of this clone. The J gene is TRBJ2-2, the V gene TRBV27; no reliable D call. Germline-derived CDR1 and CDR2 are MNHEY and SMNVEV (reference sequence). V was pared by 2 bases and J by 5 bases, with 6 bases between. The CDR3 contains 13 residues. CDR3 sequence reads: CASSLKATGELFF. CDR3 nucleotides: TGTGCCAGCAGTTTAAAAGCAACCGGGGAGCTGTTTTTT.

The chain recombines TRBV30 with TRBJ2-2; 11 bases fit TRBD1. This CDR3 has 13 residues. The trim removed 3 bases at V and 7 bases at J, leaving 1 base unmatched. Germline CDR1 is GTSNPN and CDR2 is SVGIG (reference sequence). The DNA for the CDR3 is TGTGCCTGGAGGGGACAGGGGGTCGGGGAGCTGTTTTTT. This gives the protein CAWRGQGVGELFF.

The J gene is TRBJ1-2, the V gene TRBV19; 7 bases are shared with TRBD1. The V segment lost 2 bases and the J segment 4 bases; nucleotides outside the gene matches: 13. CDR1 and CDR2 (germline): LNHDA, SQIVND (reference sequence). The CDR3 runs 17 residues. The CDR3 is CASSISPDRANIYGYTF. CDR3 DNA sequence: TGTGCCAGTAGTATAAGCCCCGACAGGGCGAATATCTATGGCTACACCTTC.

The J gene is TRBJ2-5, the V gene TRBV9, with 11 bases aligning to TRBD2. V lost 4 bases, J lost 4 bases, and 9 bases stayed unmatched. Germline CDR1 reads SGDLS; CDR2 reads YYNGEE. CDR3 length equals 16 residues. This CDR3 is CASSLAGGHSGETQYF. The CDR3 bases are TGTGCCAGCAGCCTAGCGGGAGGACATTCGGGAGAGACCCAGTACTTC.